The sequence of this T cell receptor beta chain was determined in a study of blood T cells in healthy people across ages. Overall study results and limits: Fewer expanded clones and more diversity marked long-lived versus aged donors. Strong correlation was found linking TCR beta diversity to naive T cell percentage. Calculation of diversity from one million T cells yielded estimates considered to be underestimates.

As regards this clonotype: Its antigen is unidentified. A much larger clone is a single base away; this may be a read error.

Using a J-beta primer mix together with a sample-barcoded 5' primer, a second PCR was run for about 6 to 12 cycles. Each sample provided no less than 2.5 million CDR3-containing paired-end reads. TCRdb re-analysed the 5' RACE reads in MiXCR, keeping a single row per CDR3 protein. This repertoire shows around 1.7 million distinct CDR3 sequences, 28% found once; its top ten account for 7.7%. The CDR3 covers 15 residues. Germline V CDR1 and CDR2: SGHRS, YFSETQ. This rearrangement joins TRBV5-1 to TRBJ2-1; D is undetermined. The J call may be faulty, since TRBJ2-7 better matches the DNA end. The sequence derives from a woman in her 30s in good health. The sequencing input was blood. CDR3 loop: CASSLDSPITCEQYF. The DNA of the CDR3 is TGCGCCAGCAGCTTGGACAGCCCCATAACCTGCGAGCAGTACTTC.